The TCR beta chain under discussion was sequenced for a study of blood T cells in healthy people across ages. The CDR3 is 14 amino acids. The V gene lost 4 bases and the J gene lost 1 base, with 11 bases spanning the gap. Germline V CDR1 and CDR2: SGHRS, YFSETQ. A second roughly 7 to 11 cycle PCR used barcoded and J-beta primers. Each CDR3 protein gets one entry after TCRdb re-called the 5' RACE reads with MiXCR. The sample lists 630,000 or so distinct CDR3 sequences; approximately 30% were seen once. This receptor was obtained from a woman aged 80 or over in good health. Material for sequencing was blood. The chain links TRBV5-1 to TRBJ1-1; D perhaps matches TRBD1 (5 bases). The CDR3 protein is CASSVQVENTEAFF. CDR3 nucleotides: TGCGCCAGCAGCGTACAGGTAGAGAACACTGAAGCTTTCTTT.